One and the same sample provided the 24 T cell receptor beta chains below, sequenced in a study of T cells in Graves' hyperthyroidism and ophthalmopathy. The source material, RNA transcripts, was used to amplify TCR beta CDR3 regions. During a first-round RT-PCR of the TCR CDR3, the HTBI primer set was used. A single record per CDR3 protein comes from TCRdb applying MiXCR to the multiplex PCR reads. Of around 300,000 distinct CDR3 sequences detected, around 20% appear once; the ten largest clones hold approximately 60%. Sequences were obtained from blood. Source of these receptors: a man aged 25 to 40 with Graves' ophthalmopathy.

The V call is TRBV29-1, the J call TRBJ1-1; no clear D. The ends were cut back, 4 bases at V and 0 bases at J, with 9 bases in the middle. Germline assignment: CDR1 SQVTM and CDR2 ANQGSEA. The CDR3 runs to 13 residues. In DNA, the CDR3 is TGCAGCGTTGCGTACCAATTGAACACTGAAGCTTTCTTT. Its translation: CSVAYQLNTEAFF.

This clonotype appeared a few times. This chain links TRBV18 with TRBJ1-6, with no clear D. Deletions cut 2 bases from V and 7 bases from J, with 15 bases between. Germline lookup yields CDR1 KGHSH and CDR2 LQKENI. The length of the CDR3 is 16 residues. The CDR3 protein is CASSPEALTLNSPLHF. The CDR3 bases are TGTGCCAGCTCACCAGAGGCCTTGACACTAAATTCACCCCTCCACTTT. The variable domain in full, completed from reference TRBV18 and TRBJ1-6, reads NAGVMQNPRHLVRRRGQEARLRCSPMKGHSHVYWYRQLPEEGLKFMVYLQKENIIDESGMPKERFSAEFPKEGPSILRIQQVVRGDSAAYFCASSPEALTLNSPLHFGNGTRLTVT.

The V gene is TRBV2, the J gene TRBJ1-2; D is perhaps TRBD1 (6 bases). The CDR3 runs to 16 residues. Germline lookup yields CDR1 SNHLY and CDR2 FYNNEI. Trimming stripped 6 bases from V and 1 base from J, with 18 bases between. The CDR3 is CASRETQGLDNYGYTF. The DNA of the CDR3 is TGTGCCAGCAGAGAAACGCAGGGGTTGGATAACTATGGCTACACCTTC. Together with reference TRBV2 and TRBJ1-2, the CDR3 gives the full variable domain: EPEVTQTPSHQVTQMGQEVILRCVPISNHLYFYWYRQILGQKVEFLVSFYNNEISEKSEIFDDQFSVERPDGSNFTLKIRSTKLEDSAMYFCASRETQGLDNYGYTFGSGTRLTVV.

This clonotype was observed a few times. J is TRBJ2-1 and V is TRBV12-3 or TRBV12-4; TRBD2 matches 13 bases. V shed 4 bases and J 4 bases; nucleotides not matched to a gene: 7. The CDR3 consists of 17 residues. The CDR3 nucleotides read TGTGCCAGCAGTTCGACTAGCGGGGGGACGTATTACAATGAGCAGTTCTTC. Its protein is CASSSTSGGTYYNEQFF.

The chain carries TRBV29-1 and TRBJ1-4; D not certain. V was cut by 7 bases and J by 7 bases, with 16 bases left in between. The CDR3 spans 13 residues. Germline V gene sequence: CDR1 SQVTM, CDR2 ANQGSEA. The DNA of the CDR3 is TGCAGCGCTGGTACACTTGTGGCTGAAAAACTGTTTTTT. It is translated as CSAGTLVAEKLFF.

The J gene is TRBJ2-3, the V gene TRBV7-8, with D perhaps matching TRBD1 (6 bases). The CDR3 length is 15 residues. With 7 bases removed from V and 0 bases from J, the gap between germline ends came to 14 bases. In germline, CDR1 is SGHVS, CDR2 FQNEAQ. For the CDR3, the DNA is TGTGCCAGCACCCGGACAGTTTCTAGCACAGATACGCAGTATTTT. It codes for CASTRTVSSTDTQYF. The full variable domain, completed using reference TRBV7-8 and TRBJ2-3, is GAGVSQSPRYKVAKRGQDVALRCDPISGHVSLFWYQQALGQGPEFLTYFQNEAQLDKSGLPSDRFFAERPEGSVSTLKIQRTQQEDSAVYLCASTRTVSSTDTQYFGPGTRLTVL.

The J gene is TRBJ2-1, the V gene TRBV11-3, with TRBD2 matching over 12 bases. The V and J ends lost 5 bases and 9 bases, in that order; junction bases with no gene match: 8. Germline CDR1 SGHNT, CDR2 YENEEA. The CDR3 totals 15 residues. CDR3 coding DNA: TGTGCCAGCAGCGGACGACTAGCGGGAGTCTTTGAGCAGTTCTTC. It encodes CASSGRLAGVFEQFF.

J is TRBJ2-3 and V is TRBV24-1; D may be TRBD2 (7 bases). Germline values: CDR1 KGHDR, CDR2 SFDVKD. The ends were cut back, 3 bases at V and 3 bases at J, with 18 bases in the middle. The CDR3 covers 17 residues. CDR3 in DNA: TGTGCCACCAGTGATCCCCCGGGGGCGGGAGAGACAGATACGCAGTATTTT. As protein: CATSDPPGAGETDTQYF.

The chain employs TRBV3-1 and TRBJ2-2; unclear D gene. The CDR3 runs 15 residues. Trimming stripped 0 bases from V and 7 bases from J, with 12 bases between. Looked up from germline, CDR1 is LGHDT and CDR2 is YNNKEL (reference sequence). CDR3 nucleotides: TGTGCCAGCAGCCAAGATCGAAAGCCAGGCGGGGAGCTGTTTTTT. Translated, it gives CASSQDRKPGGELFF.

This clonotype was counted only a few times. CDR3 sequence reads: CASTPWGTGGNTEAFF. The CDR3 DNA follows: TGCGCCAGCACCCCATGGGGGACAGGGGGGAACACTGAAGCTTTCTTT. V and J are TRBV5-1 and TRBJ1-1; 11 positions agree with TRBD1. The CDR3 has 16 residues. The junction had 8 bases not matched to a gene; V was cut back by 6 bases and J by 1 base. CDR1 is SGHRS and CDR2 is YFSETQ in the germline V gene.

The chain combines TRBV20-1 with TRBJ2-5; TRBD1 matches at 9 bases. There are 18 residues in the CDR3. Losses at the gene ends were 6 bases for V and 2 bases for J; bases not matched to a gene: 19. Germline CDR1 is DFQATT and CDR2 is SNEGSKA (reference sequence). CDR3 DNA sequence: TGCAGTGCCGTGCCTTCTGGGACAGGGAGGGGGCAGCAAGAGACCCAGTACTTC. Its protein product is CSAVPSGTGRGQQETQYF.

There are a few counts of this clonotype. The gene calls are TRBV27 and TRBJ2-3; D may be TRBD1 or TRBD2 (5 bases each). Germline V CDR1 and CDR2: MNHEY, SMNVEV (reference sequence). The V gene lost 2 bases and the J gene lost 7 bases, with 13 bases spanning the gap. The CDR3 runs to 14 residues. CDR3 sequence reads: CASSLTRDGYTQYF. The CDR3, as DNA: TGTGCCAGCAGTTTAACCAGGGACGGGTATACGCAGTATTTT.

The sample holds a few counts of this clonotype. The chain joins TRBV14 to TRBJ2-1, with TRBD2 matching over 7 bases. The V and J ends lost 0 bases and 4 bases, in that order; junction bases with no gene match: 6. The CDR3 totals 16 residues. CDR1 is SGHDN, CDR2 FVKESK, per germline. The CDR3 nucleotides are TGTGCCAGCAGCCAAGATCGGCTAGCGGCATACAATGAGCAGTTCTTC. Its translation is CASSQDRLAAYNEQFF. Drawing the rest from reference TRBV14 and TRBJ2-1, the complete variable domain is EAGVTQFPSHSVIEKGQTVTLRCDPISGHDNLYWYRRVMGKEIKFLLHFVKESKQDESGMPNNRFLAERTGGTYSTLKVQPAELEDSGVYFCASSQDRLAAYNEQFFGPGTRLTVL.

This clonotype was picked up many times. The chain links TRBV11-2 to TRBJ1-2; 7 bases agree with TRBD1. V was clipped by 1 base and J by 0 bases; unmatched bases: 5. Germline CDR1 is SGHAT and CDR2 is FQNNGV. The CDR3 contains 16 residues. The CDR3 DNA is TGTGCCAGCAGCTTAGGCCGGGACAGACCTAACTATGGCTACACCTTC. Residues: CASSLGRDRPNYGYTF.

About this clonotype itself: Germline and junction disagree at one end, which may indicate a read error. The chain combines TRBV29-1 with TRBJ2-1; 16 nucleotides line up with TRBD2. The CDR3 is 13 amino acids. Looked up from germline, CDR1 is SQVTM and CDR2 is ANQGSEA. This chain's CDR3 is CSAVVPGLAGGLF. CDR3 DNA: TGCAGCGCCGTAGTCCCGGGACTAGCGGGAGGGCTCTTC.

This clonotype was detected many times. V usage is TRBV2 and J usage is TRBJ2-1; D remains unclear. Germline V gene sequence: CDR1 SNHLY, CDR2 FYNNEI. The CDR3 length is 15 residues. V dropped 6 bases and J dropped 0 bases, with 12 bases sitting between them. CDR3 region: CASSPRVASYNEQFF. DNA of the CDR3: TGTGCCAGCAGCCCCCGGGTAGCCTCCTACAATGAGCAGTTCTTC.

This clonotype was detected only a few times. The CDR3 nucleotides read TGTGCCAGCAGCTTAGCAGTCGGCACAGATACGCAGTATTTT. As protein: CASSLAVGTDTQYF. The gene calls are TRBV7-9 and TRBJ2-3; no firm D call. This CDR3 has 14 residues. Germline V CDR1 and CDR2: SEHNR, FQNEAQ (reference sequence). With 0 bases removed from V and 1 base from J, the gap between germline ends came to 5 bases.

There are a few counts of this clonotype. The V call is TRBV20-1, the J call TRBJ2-7, with D perhaps matching TRBD1 (5 bases). This CDR3 has 14 residues. V was shortened by 1 base and J by 3 bases, with 13 bases between the two germline ends. The germline gives CDR1 DFQATT, CDR2 SNEGSKA (reference sequence). The CDR3 nucleotides are TGCAGTGCTAGAGGAGGTGCGACAGTCTACGAGCAGTACTTC. This codes for CSARGGATVYEQYF.

Concerning this clonotype itself: It may be a read error: a sequence one base away is much more abundant. V gene TRBV11-3 combines with J gene TRBJ2-5; D unclear. From germline, CDR1 is SGHNT and CDR2 YENEEA. The CDR3 has 13 amino acids. The CDR3 protein is CASSSQSQEAQYF. As DNA, the CDR3 is TGTGCCAGCAGCTCGCAGTCCCAAGAGGCCCAGTACTTC.

This clonotype showed up just a few times. The chain links TRBV11-2 to TRBJ2-1, with no clear D. The CDR3 is 13 amino acids. The germline gives CDR1 SGHAT, CDR2 FQNNGV. The ends were cut back, 5 bases at V and 6 bases at J, with 11 bases in the middle. The CDR3 spells CASSLVVLNEQFF. In DNA, the CDR3 is TGTGCCAGCAGCCTGGTGGTCCTCAATGAGCAGTTCTTC.

The chain carries TRBV19 and TRBJ1-1; tentative D call: TRBD1 (6 bases). Looked up from germline, CDR1 is LNHDA and CDR2 is SQIVND (reference sequence). V lost 4 bases and J 1 base, leaving 13 bases between the germline ends. The CDR3 has 15 amino acids. CDR3 sequence: CASSTTGTGNTEAFF. In nucleotides, the CDR3 is TGTGCCAGTAGTACAACAGGGACGGGGAACACTGAAGCTTTCTTT.

This clonotype was counted at least ten times. V and J are TRBV9 and TRBJ2-2, with 9 bases identical to TRBD2. This CDR3 comprises 15 residues. The J segment lost 4 bases and the V segment lost 0 bases, leaving 1 base of the junction unmatched. Germline V gene sequence: CDR1 SGDLS, CDR2 YYNGEE. Here the CDR3 DNA reads TGTGCCAGCAGCGTAGGTAGCGGGAGCACCGGGGAGCTGTTTTTT. As protein: CASSVGSGSTGELFF.

This clonotype was observed a single time. This chain connects TRBV7-6 to TRBJ2-1; D call uncertain. The germline V and J ends were trimmed by 4 bases and 7 bases, with 8 bases remaining between them. CDR3 length: 12 amino acids. From germline, CDR1 is SGHVS and CDR2 FNYEAQ. CDR3 sequence reads: CASSYTENEQFF. Here the CDR3 DNA reads TGTGCCAGCAGCTACACAGAGAATGAGCAGTTCTTC.

This clonotype was detected ten times or more. The CDR3 coding sequence is TGTGCCTGGAGATCGACAGGGATGGGCTCCTACAATGAGCAGTTCTTC. This codes for CAWRSTGMGSYNEQFF. This sequence joins TRBV30 and TRBJ2-1, with TRBD1 identical over 7 bases. Trimming cost V 3 bases and J 0 bases; bases outside gene matches: 8. The CDR3 is made up of 16 amino acids. The V gene's germline CDR1 is GTSNPN and CDR2 SVGIG (reference sequence).